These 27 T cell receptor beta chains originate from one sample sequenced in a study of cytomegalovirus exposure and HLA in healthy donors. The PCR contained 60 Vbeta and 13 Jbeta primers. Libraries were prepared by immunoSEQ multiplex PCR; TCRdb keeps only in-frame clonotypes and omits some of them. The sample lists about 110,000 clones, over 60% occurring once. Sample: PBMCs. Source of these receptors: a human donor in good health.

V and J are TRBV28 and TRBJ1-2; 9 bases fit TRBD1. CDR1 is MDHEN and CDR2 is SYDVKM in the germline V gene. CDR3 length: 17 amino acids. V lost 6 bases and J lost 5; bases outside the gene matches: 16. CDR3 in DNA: TGTGCCAGCAGCTATCCGGGACAGGGAGGTATTAGGTATGGCTACACCTTC. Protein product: CASSYPGQGGIRYGYTF.

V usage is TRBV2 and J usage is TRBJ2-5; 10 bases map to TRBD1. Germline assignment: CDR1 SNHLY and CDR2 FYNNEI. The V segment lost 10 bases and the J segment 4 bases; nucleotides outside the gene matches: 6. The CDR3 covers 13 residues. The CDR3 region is CATIRDRGETQYF. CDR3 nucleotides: TGTGCCACCATCCGGGACAGGGGAGAGACCCAGTACTTC.

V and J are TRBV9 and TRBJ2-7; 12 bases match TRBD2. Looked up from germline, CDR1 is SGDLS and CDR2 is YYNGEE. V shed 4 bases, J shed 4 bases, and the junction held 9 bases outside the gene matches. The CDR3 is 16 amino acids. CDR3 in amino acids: CASSPSPTSGSYEQYF. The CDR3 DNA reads TGTGCCAGCAGCCCCTCCCCGACTAGCGGGAGTTACGAGCAGTACTTC.

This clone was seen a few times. The DNA of the CDR3 is TGTGCCAGCAGCCTCGGGACAGGGTCTGGCGAGCAGTACTTC. Translated, it gives CASSLGTGSGEQYF. The V gene is TRBV9, the J gene TRBJ2-7; TRBD1 agrees at 9 bases. V dropped 4 bases and J dropped 6; count of bases not matched to a gene: 8. The CDR3 has 14 residues. Per the germline V gene, CDR1 is SGDLS and CDR2 is YYNGEE. The variable domain in full, with the rest retrieved from reference TRBV9 and TRBJ2-7, is DSGVTQTPKHLITATGQRVTLRCSPRSGDLSVYWYQQSLDQGLQFLIQYYNGEERAKGNILERFSAQQFPDLHSELNLSSLELGDSALYFCASSLGTGSGEQYFGPGTRLTVT.

The CDR3 loop reads CASSQDPFRTEAFF. The CDR3 coding sequence is TGTGCCAGCAGCCAAGATCCCTTTCGCACTGAAGCTTTCTTT. The chain combines TRBV4-2 with TRBJ1-1, with no clear D. The CDR3 has 14 residues. V lost 0 bases and J lost 4, with 9 bases in between. Germline CDR1 and CDR2: LGHNA and YNFKEQ.

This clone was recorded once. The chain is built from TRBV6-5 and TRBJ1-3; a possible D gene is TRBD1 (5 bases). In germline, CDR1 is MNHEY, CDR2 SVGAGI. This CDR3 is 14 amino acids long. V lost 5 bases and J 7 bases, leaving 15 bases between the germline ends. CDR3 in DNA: TGTGCCAGCAGTGTGGGAGGGGCTTGGAACACCATATATTTT. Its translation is CASSVGGAWNTIYF.

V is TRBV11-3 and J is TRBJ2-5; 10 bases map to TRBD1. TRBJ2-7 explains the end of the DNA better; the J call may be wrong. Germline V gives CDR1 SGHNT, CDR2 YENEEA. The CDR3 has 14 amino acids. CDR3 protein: CASSLGDRGHEQYF. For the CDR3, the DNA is TGTGCCAGCAGCCTAGGGGACAGGGGTCACGAGCAGTACTTC.

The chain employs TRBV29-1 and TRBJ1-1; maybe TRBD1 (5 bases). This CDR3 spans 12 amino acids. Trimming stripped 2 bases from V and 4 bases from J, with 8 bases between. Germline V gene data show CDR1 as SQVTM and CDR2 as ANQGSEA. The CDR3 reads CSVERGSTEAFF. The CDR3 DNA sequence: TGCAGCGTTGAAAGGGGCAGCACTGAAGCTTTCTTT.

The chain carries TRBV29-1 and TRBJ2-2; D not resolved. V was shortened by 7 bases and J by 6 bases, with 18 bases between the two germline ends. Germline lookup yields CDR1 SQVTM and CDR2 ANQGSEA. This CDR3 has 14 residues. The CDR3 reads CSAQIPGSAGELFF. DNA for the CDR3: TGCAGCGCACAAATCCCCGGGTCGGCCGGGGAGCTGTTTTTT.

Written as DNA, the CDR3 is TGTGCCACCCAAGATGGGGCCGACGACTACGAGCAGTACTTC. Its translation: CATQDGADDYEQYF. The rearrangement uses TRBV10-3 and TRBJ2-7; possible D gene TRBD1, 5 bases. The germline V and J ends were trimmed by 10 bases and 3 bases, with 19 bases remaining between them. This CDR3 region has 14 residues. Per germline, CDR1 ENHRY and CDR2 SYGVKD.

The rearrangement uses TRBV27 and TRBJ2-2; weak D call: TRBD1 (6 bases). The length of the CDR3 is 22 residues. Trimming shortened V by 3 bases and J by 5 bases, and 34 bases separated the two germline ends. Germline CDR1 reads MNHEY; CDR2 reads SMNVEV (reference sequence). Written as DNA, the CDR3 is TGTGCCAGCAGTTTTTTGTTCTTGACCCATCCTAACCGGGACACAACAACCGGGGAGCTGTTTTTT. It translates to CASSFLFLTHPNRDTTTGELFF.

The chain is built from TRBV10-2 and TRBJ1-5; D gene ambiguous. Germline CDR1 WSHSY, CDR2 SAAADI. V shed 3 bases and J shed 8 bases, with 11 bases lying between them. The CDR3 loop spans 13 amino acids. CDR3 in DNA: TGCGCCAGCAGTGATACCCACCGGGAGCCCCAGCATTTT. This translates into CASSDTHREPQHF.

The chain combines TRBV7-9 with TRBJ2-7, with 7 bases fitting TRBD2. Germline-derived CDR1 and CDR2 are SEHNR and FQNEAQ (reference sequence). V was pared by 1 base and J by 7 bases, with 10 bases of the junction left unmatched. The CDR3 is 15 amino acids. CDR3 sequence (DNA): TGTGCCAGCAGCTTAGACGGCGGGAGAACGAGTGAGCAGTACTTC. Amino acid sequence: CASSLDGGRTSEQYF.

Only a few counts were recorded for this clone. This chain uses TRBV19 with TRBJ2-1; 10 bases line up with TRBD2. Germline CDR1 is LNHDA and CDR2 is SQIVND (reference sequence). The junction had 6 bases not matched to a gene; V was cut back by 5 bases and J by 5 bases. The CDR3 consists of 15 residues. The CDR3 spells CASSFGTSVDNEQFF. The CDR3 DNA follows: TGTGCCAGTAGTTTCGGGACTAGCGTTGACAATGAGCAGTTCTTC.

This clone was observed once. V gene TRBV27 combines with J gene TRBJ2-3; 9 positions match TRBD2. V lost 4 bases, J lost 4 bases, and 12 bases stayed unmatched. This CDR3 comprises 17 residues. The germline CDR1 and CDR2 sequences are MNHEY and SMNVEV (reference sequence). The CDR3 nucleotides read TGTGCCAGCAGTTCTCACGCTAGCGGGAATCGGGCAGATACGCAGTATTTT. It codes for CASSSHASGNRADTQYF.

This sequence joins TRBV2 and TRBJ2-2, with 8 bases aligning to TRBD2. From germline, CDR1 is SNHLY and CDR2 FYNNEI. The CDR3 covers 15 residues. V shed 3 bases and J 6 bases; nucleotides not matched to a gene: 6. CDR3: CASSDTAGVPGELFF. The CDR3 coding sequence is TGTGCCAGCAGTGACACAGCGGGAGTGCCCGGGGAGCTGTTTTTT.

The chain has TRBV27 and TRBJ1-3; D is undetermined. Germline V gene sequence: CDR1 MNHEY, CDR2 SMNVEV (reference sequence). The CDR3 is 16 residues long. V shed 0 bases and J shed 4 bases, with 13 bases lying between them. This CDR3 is CASSLSGQPGGNTIYF. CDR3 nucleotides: TGTGCCAGCAGTTTATCGGGCCAGCCTGGCGGAAACACCATATATTTT.

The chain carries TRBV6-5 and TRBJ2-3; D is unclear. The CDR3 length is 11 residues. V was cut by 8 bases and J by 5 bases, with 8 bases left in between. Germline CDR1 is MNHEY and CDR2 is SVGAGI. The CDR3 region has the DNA TGTGCCAGCCACCGCGAAGATACGCAGTATTTT. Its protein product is CASHREDTQYF.

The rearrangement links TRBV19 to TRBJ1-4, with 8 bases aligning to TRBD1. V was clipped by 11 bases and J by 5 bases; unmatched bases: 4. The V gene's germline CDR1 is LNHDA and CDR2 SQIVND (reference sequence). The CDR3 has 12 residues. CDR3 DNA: TGTGCCGCAGGGGGCCCCAATGAAAAACTGTTTTTT. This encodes CAAGGPNEKLFF.

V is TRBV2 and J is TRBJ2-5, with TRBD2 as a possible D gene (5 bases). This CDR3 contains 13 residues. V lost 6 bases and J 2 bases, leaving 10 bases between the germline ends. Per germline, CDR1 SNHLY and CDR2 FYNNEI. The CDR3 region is CASRRGQQETQYF. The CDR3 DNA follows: TGTGCCAGCAGGAGAGGGCAGCAAGAGACCCAGTACTTC.

The CDR3 here is CASSQQGYYGYTF. The CDR3 DNA reads TGTGCCAGCAGTCAACAGGGGTACTATGGCTACACCTTC. The chain uses TRBV28 and TRBJ1-2; TRBD1 matches 7 bases. Germline V CDR1 and CDR2: MDHEN, SYDVKM. The CDR3 runs to 13 residues. The J segment lost 3 bases and the V segment lost 5 bases, leaving 3 bases of the junction unmatched.

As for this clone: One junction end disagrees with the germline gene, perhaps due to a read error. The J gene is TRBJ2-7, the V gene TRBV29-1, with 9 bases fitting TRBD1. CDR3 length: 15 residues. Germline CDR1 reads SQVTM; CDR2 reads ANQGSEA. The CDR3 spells CSVTPGTGFSYGQYF. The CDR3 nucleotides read TGCAGCGTCACCCCGGGGACAGGGTTTTCCTACGGGCAGTACTTC.

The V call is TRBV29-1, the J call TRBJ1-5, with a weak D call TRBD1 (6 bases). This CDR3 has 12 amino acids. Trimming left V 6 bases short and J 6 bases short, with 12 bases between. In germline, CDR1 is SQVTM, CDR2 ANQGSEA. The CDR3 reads CSVTGPSQPQHF. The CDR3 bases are TGCAGCGTCACAGGGCCAAGTCAGCCCCAGCATTTT. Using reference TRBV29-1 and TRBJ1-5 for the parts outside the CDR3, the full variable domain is SAVISQKPSRDICQRGTSLTIQCQVDSQVTMMFWYRQQPGQSLTLIATANQGSEATYESGFVIDKFPISRPNLTFSTLTVSNMSPEDSSIYLCSVTGPSQPQHFGDGTRLSIL.

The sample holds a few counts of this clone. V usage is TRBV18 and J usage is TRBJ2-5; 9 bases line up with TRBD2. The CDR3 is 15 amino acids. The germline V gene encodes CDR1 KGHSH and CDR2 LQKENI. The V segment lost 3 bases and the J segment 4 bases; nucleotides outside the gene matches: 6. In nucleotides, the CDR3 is TGTGCCAGCTCACCGTTAGCGGGAGTGGGAGAGACCCAGTACTTC. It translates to CASSPLAGVGETQYF.

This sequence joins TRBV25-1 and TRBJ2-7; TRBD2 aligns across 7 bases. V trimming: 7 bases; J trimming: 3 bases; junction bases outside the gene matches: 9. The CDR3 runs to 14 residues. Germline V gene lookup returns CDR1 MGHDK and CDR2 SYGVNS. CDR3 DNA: TGTGCCAGCACCAGACCCGGGGGGAACTACGAGCAGTACTTC. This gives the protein CASTRPGGNYEQYF.

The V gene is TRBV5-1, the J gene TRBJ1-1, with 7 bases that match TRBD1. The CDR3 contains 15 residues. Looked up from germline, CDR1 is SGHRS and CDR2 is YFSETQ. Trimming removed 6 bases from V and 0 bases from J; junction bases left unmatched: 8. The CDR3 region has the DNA TGCGCCAGCAACCTAGGGGGCGTCATGAACACTGAAGCTTTCTTT. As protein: CASNLGGVMNTEAFF.

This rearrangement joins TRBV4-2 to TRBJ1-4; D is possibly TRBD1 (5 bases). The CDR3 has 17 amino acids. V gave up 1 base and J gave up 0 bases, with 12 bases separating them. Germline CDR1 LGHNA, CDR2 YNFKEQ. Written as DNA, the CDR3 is TGTGCCAGCAGCCAAGGGCTCCAGGGCTCAACTAATGAAAAACTGTTTTTT. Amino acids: CASSQGLQGSTNEKLFF.